Following are 29 T cell receptor beta chains from one sample sequenced in a study of shared clonotypes between healthy human individuals. Data came from immunoSEQ multiplex PCR; TCRdb stores just in-frame clones and leaves some out. The sample shows about 710,000 clones, 72% of them seen only once. The material sequenced was memory CD4+ T cells sorted from blood. Subset reported: CD45RA-negative fraction. The receptors were gathered from a woman under 40 in good health.

The chain links TRBV5-1 to TRBJ2-5; 7 bases map to TRBD1. Germline-derived CDR1 and CDR2 are SGHRS and YFSETQ. J lost 4 bases, V lost 7 bases, and 7 bases had no gene match. The CDR3 has 13 residues. This CDR3 is CASGRDRGETQYF. CDR3 bases: TGCGCCAGCGGCCGGGACAGAGGAGAGACCCAGTACTTC.

This clone was picked up a small number of times. In the same sample, other DNA sequences code for this CDR3. The chain joins TRBV5-1 to TRBJ2-5; D is perhaps TRBD2 (5 bases). CDR1 SGHRS and CDR2 YFSETQ come from the germline V gene. The V end lost 0 bases, the J end lost 4 bases, and 7 bases lay between the germline ends. The CDR3 spans 13 residues. The DNA of the CDR3 is TGCGCCAGCAGCTTGGGTGCGGGAGAGACCCAGTACTTC. This sequence encodes CASSLGAGETQYF.

The genes are TRBV4-1 and TRBJ2-5; D may be TRBD2 (6 bases). V lost 0 bases and J lost 7, with 15 bases in between. Germline V gene lookup returns CDR1 MGHRA and CDR2 YSYEKL. This CDR3 region has 15 residues. The chain's CDR3 is CASSQEWAEGGTQYF. CDR3 bases: TGCGCCAGCAGCCAAGAATGGGCGGAGGGAGGGACCCAGTACTTC.

About this clone itself: It differs at one base from a far larger clone, so likely a read error. The chain has TRBV14 and TRBJ2-3; D unresolved. There are 12 residues in the CDR3. The V end was cut by 4 bases, the J end by 2 bases, with 4 bases between. CDR1 and CDR2 from the germline V gene are SGHDN and FVKESK. The CDR3 sequence: CASSLYTDTQYF. The CDR3, as DNA: TGTGCCAGCAGCCTCTACACAGATACGCAGTATTTT.

Worth noting for this clone: Other DNA sequences in the same sample also yield this CDR3. The CDR3: CASSTGQGRETQYF. Here the CDR3 DNA reads TGCGCCAGCAGCACCGGACAGGGAAGGGAGACCCAGTACTTC. The chain recombines TRBV5-1 with TRBJ2-5; 8 bases are a match to TRBD1. Germline V gene sequence: CDR1 SGHRS, CDR2 YFSETQ. This CDR3 contains 14 residues. V lost 4 bases to trimming and J lost 5 bases; unmatched junction nucleotides: 7.

J is TRBJ2-3 and V is TRBV9; 7 bases agree with TRBD1. The CDR3 loop spans 15 amino acids. V lost 4 bases and J lost 2; bases outside the gene matches: 7. The germline gives CDR1 SGDLS, CDR2 YYNGEE. CDR3 in amino acids: CASSPRDSHTDTQYF. DNA of the CDR3: TGTGCCAGCAGCCCTAGGGACAGCCACACAGATACGCAGTATTTT.

This clone came up a few times. The chain carries TRBV11-2 and TRBJ2-5; 8 positions match TRBD2. CDR3 length: 14 amino acids. Germline CDR1 and CDR2: SGHAT and FQNNGV. V lost 6 bases to trimming and J lost 5 bases; unmatched junction nucleotides: 8. DNA for the CDR3: TGTGCCAGCAGGCGGGGACTAGGGGCTGAGACCCAGTACTTC. It is translated as CASRRGLGAETQYF.

Only one count was recorded for this clone. The chain carries TRBV4-1 and TRBJ2-1; TRBD2 is a possible D gene (5 bases). Germline CDR1 reads MGHRA; CDR2 reads YSYEKL. The CDR3 covers 15 residues. V shed 6 bases and J shed 7 bases, with 19 bases lying between them. The CDR3 bases are TGCGCCAGCAGTTCCACCGGGAAAAGTAAGAATGAGCAGTTCTTC. It is translated as CASSSTGKSKNEQFF.

The chain couples TRBV6-5 to TRBJ1-1; D is undetermined. From germline, CDR1 is MNHEY and CDR2 SVGAGI. With 0 bases removed from V and 0 bases from J, the gap between germline ends came to 5 bases. The CDR3 totals 14 residues. The CDR3 protein is CASSYSRLNTEAFF. The DNA of the CDR3 is TGTGCCAGCAGTTACTCTCGGTTGAACACTGAAGCTTTCTTT.

The chain has TRBV7-2 and TRBJ1-5; no clear D gene. Germline V gene sequence: CDR1 SGHTA, CDR2 FQGNSA. CDR3 length: 13 residues. Trimming removed 10 bases from V and 5 bases from J, with 15 bases in between. The CDR3 sequence: CATSSQRDQPQHF. As DNA, the CDR3 is TGTGCCACCTCCTCACAGCGGGATCAGCCCCAGCATTTT.

The chain uses TRBV4-1 and TRBJ2-1; 13 bases agree with TRBD2. With V trimmed by 4 bases and J by 5 bases, 2 bases remained unmatched. CDR1 and CDR2 from the germline V gene are MGHRA and YSYEKL. The CDR3 has 15 amino acids. In DNA form, the CDR3 reads TGCGCCAGCAGCCGTGGGACTAGCGGGAACAATGAGCAGTTCTTC. It specifies CASSRGTSGNNEQFF.

J is TRBJ2-5 and V is TRBV9, with D hard to call. This CDR3 region has 13 residues. Trimming shortened V by 4 bases and J by 1 base, and 8 bases separated the two germline ends. Germline V gene lookup returns CDR1 SGDLS and CDR2 YYNGEE. CDR3 sequence (DNA): TGTGCCAGCAGCCCGCATATCCAAGAGACCCAGTACTTC. It translates to CASSPHIQETQYF. The variable domain in full, with the rest retrieved from reference TRBV9 and TRBJ2-5, is DSGVTQTPKHLITATGQRVTLRCSPRSGDLSVYWYQQSLDQGLQFLIQYYNGEERAKGNILERFSAQQFPDLHSELNLSSLELGDSALYFCASSPHIQETQYFGPGTRLLVL.

The chain joins TRBV19 to TRBJ2-2; no firm D call. The CDR3 sequence is 12 residues long. Germline lookup yields CDR1 LNHDA and CDR2 SQIVND (reference sequence). V was trimmed by 5 bases and J by 8 bases, leaving 9 bases between them. The CDR3 is CASSSTVGELFF. Here the CDR3 DNA reads TGTGCCAGTAGTTCCACGGTGGGGGAGCTGTTTTTT.

V usage is TRBV11-3 and J usage is TRBJ2-3, with 8 bases aligning to TRBD2. The CDR3 loop spans 14 amino acids. Unmatched junction bases numbered 8, after V lost 5 bases and J lost 7 bases. Per germline, CDR1 SGHNT and CDR2 YENEEA. Here the CDR3 DNA reads TGTGCCAGCAGCCCCGGGGGGGAGCCCAATACGCAGTATTTT. Encoded protein: CASSPGGEPNTQYF. The whole variable domain, remainder taken from reference TRBV11-3 and TRBJ2-3, is EAGVVQSPRYKIIEKKQPVAFWCNPISGHNTLYWYLQNLGQGPELLIRYENEEAVDDSQLPKDRFSAERLKGVDSTLKIQPAELGDSAVYLCASSPGGEPNTQYFGPGTRLTVL.

The rearrangement uses TRBV11-3 and TRBJ2-3, with TRBD1 identical over 10 bases. The junction had 4 bases not matched to a gene; V was cut back by 4 bases and J by 3 bases. Germline V CDR1 and CDR2: SGHNT, YENEEA. This CDR3 is built from 15 residues. This CDR3 reads CASSSGQGMTDTQYF. CDR3 DNA: TGTGCCAGCAGCTCGGGACAGGGGATGACAGATACGCAGTATTTT. Looking up the rest from reference TRBV11-3 and TRBJ2-3 gives the full variable domain: EAGVVQSPRYKIIEKKQPVAFWCNPISGHNTLYWYLQNLGQGPELLIRYENEEAVDDSQLPKDRFSAERLKGVDSTLKIQPAELGDSAVYLCASSSGQGMTDTQYFGPGTRLTVL.

V is TRBV18 and J is TRBJ1-2; D not resolved. The CDR3 is 15 residues long. V was pared by 2 bases and J by 0 bases, with 10 bases between. Germline V gives CDR1 KGHSH, CDR2 LQKENI. The CDR3 DNA reads TGTGCCAGCTCACCAAATGACGAGCCTAACTATGGCTACACCTTC. This translates into CASSPNDEPNYGYTF.

The chain uses TRBV5-4 and TRBJ2-7, with 13 bases that match TRBD2. Losses at the gene ends were 7 bases for V and 3 bases for J; bases not matched to a gene: 1. In germline, CDR1 is SGHNT, CDR2 YYREEE (reference sequence). The length of the CDR3 is 13 residues. The CDR3 sequence is CASGLAGVYEQYF. In DNA form, the CDR3 reads TGTGCCAGCGGACTAGCGGGAGTCTACGAGCAGTACTTC.

V gene TRBV29-1 combines with J gene TRBJ2-7; D gene unclear. V was shortened by 4 bases and J by 5 bases, with 24 bases between the two germline ends. CDR1 is SQVTM and CDR2 is ANQGSEA in the germline V gene. The CDR3 consists of 16 residues. CDR3 loop: CSVGGRTALGLHEQYF. Written as DNA, the CDR3 is TGCAGCGTTGGGGGTAGGACGGCCCTAGGGCTCCACGAGCAGTACTTC.

This rearrangement joins TRBV6-5 to TRBJ1-1; D remains ambiguous. Germline assignment: CDR1 MNHEY and CDR2 SVGAGI. V gave up 1 base and J gave up 11 bases, with 8 bases separating them. This CDR3 is 11 amino acids long. CDR3 in DNA: TGTGCCAGCAGTTACTTGGGTTTGGCTTTCTTT. Amino acids: CASSYLGLAFF.

J is TRBJ2-2 and V is TRBV9, with 7 nucleotides matching TRBD1. The germline V gene encodes CDR1 SGDLS and CDR2 YYNGEE. The CDR3 is 13 amino acids. J lost 4 bases, V lost 4 bases, and 1 base had no gene match. The CDR3 DNA is TGTGCCAGCAGCAGACAGGGCACCGGGGAGCTGTTTTTT. Translating it yields CASSRQGTGELFF.

V usage is TRBV7-9 and J usage is TRBJ2-3, with 10 bases fitting TRBD2. Germline trimming cut 5 bases from V and 2 bases from J; bases unmatched to any gene: 10. Germline lookup yields CDR1 SEHNR and CDR2 FQNEAQ (reference sequence). This CDR3 has 17 amino acids. CDR3 region: CASSNSLLAGDTDTQYF. CDR3 coding DNA: TGTGCCAGCAGCAATAGCCTCCTAGCGGGGGACACAGATACGCAGTATTTT.

The V call is TRBV12-5, the J call TRBJ2-2; the D gene is possibly TRBD1 (6 bases). Germline CDR1 and CDR2: LGHNT and FRNRAP. The CDR3 has 19 amino acids. Trimming pared 5 bases from V and 2 bases from J, leaving 24 bases between. CDR3 loop: CASGPPGHWQGPNTGELFF. The CDR3 DNA reads as TGTGCTAGTGGTCCACCGGGACACTGGCAGGGACCCAACACCGGGGAGCTGTTTTTT.

The CDR3 DNA reads as TGTGCCAGCAGCCAGAGACTAGCGGACAATGAGCAGTTCTTC. The encoded protein is CASSQRLADNEQFF. The chain recombines TRBV7-9 with TRBJ2-1; 9 nucleotides agree with TRBD2. The CDR3 runs 14 residues. The V segment lost 5 bases and the J segment 5 bases; nucleotides outside the gene matches: 4. In germline, CDR1 is SEHNR, CDR2 FQNEAQ (reference sequence).

Comments on this clone: At one end, the junction sequence differs from germline, possibly due to a read error. The chain is built from TRBV30 and TRBJ2-7; TRBD1 aligns across 8 bases. Germline CDR1 GTSNPN, CDR2 SVGIG (reference sequence). The CDR3 contains 12 residues. The CDR3: CAWGQGRDERYF. DNA for the CDR3: TGTGCCTGGGGACAGGGTCGGGACGAGCGGTACTTC.

The V gene is TRBV13, the J gene TRBJ2-7; TRBD2 agrees at 8 bases. Trimming cost V 1 base and J 3 bases; bases outside gene matches: 8. Germline lookup yields CDR1 PRHDT and CDR2 FYEKMQ (reference sequence). The CDR3 has 16 residues. CDR3 in amino acids: CASSLVSGRGGYEQYF. The CDR3, as DNA: TGTGCCAGCAGCTTAGTAAGCGGGAGAGGGGGCTACGAGCAGTACTTC. The whole variable domain, filled in from reference TRBV13 and TRBJ2-7, reads AAGVIQSPRHLIKEKRETATLKCYPIPRHDTVYWYQQGPGQDPQFLISFYEKMQSDKGSIPDRFSAQQFSDYHSELNMSSLELGDSALYFCASSLVSGRGGYEQYFGPGTRLTVT.

This clone was detected only a few times. The chain links TRBV6-6 to TRBJ1-1, with D hard to call. The germline V and J ends were trimmed by 2 bases and 1 base, with 2 bases remaining between them. Germline V gives CDR1 MNHNY, CDR2 SVGAGI (reference sequence). This CDR3 has 12 amino acids. The CDR3 loop reads CASSYENTEAFF. Written as DNA, the CDR3 is TGTGCCAGCAGTTACGAGAACACTGAAGCTTTCTTT.

The gene calls are TRBV7-7 and TRBJ2-1; D gene ambiguous. Trimming cost V 5 bases and J 5 bases, with 13 bases left between them. Germline V gene data show CDR1 as SSHAT and CDR2 as FNYEAQ (reference sequence). This CDR3 is 14 amino acids long. CDR3 region: CASSPQGLDNEQFF. CDR3 nucleotide sequence: TGTGCCAGCAGCCCCCAAGGCCTCGACAATGAGCAGTTCTTC.

This chain links TRBV5-1 with TRBJ2-5; maybe TRBD1 (6 bases). Germline-derived CDR1 and CDR2 are SGHRS and YFSETQ. This CDR3 spans 16 amino acids. The germline V and J ends were trimmed by 1 base and 0 bases, with 13 bases remaining between them. CDR3 region: CASSLRGSPYQETQYF. In DNA, the CDR3 is TGCGCCAGCAGCTTGAGGGGGTCCCCTTACCAAGAGACCCAGTACTTC.

There are many counts of this clone. V gene TRBV27 combines with J gene TRBJ2-7; the D gene could be TRBD1 or TRBD2 (6 bases each). The length of the CDR3 is 15 residues. Looked up from germline, CDR1 is MNHEY and CDR2 is SMNVEV (reference sequence). Trimming left V 6 bases short and J 2 bases short, with 17 bases between. In nucleotides, the CDR3 is TGTGCCAGCAGAAGAGGGGGGCGGAATGCCTACGAGCAGTACTTC. Amino acid sequence: CASRRGGRNAYEQYF.